The 8 T cell receptor beta chains given below trace back to one sample, sequenced in a study of spatial heterogeneity in lung cancer. The time point was: sample taken at primary tumor resection. These receptors have no identified antigens. Broader study findings: In tumors, expanded intratumoral alpha and beta TCR counts tracked mutation counts.

TCRdb fed the 5' RACE reads into MiXCR, producing one record per CDR3 protein. The sample lists 8,700 or so distinct CDR3 sequences; roughly an eighth were seen once. The input for sequencing was lung tumor tissue, taken at surgery. The receptors here all came from a male donor with early-stage non-small cell lung cancer.

This chain links TRBV5-6 with TRBJ1-5, with D uncertain. This CDR3 comprises 12 residues. Between the trimmed V and J ends, which lost 4 bases and 5 bases, there was a span of 7 bases. CDR1 and CDR2 (germline): SGHDT, YYEEEE. CDR3 sequence (DNA): TGTGCCAGCAGCCGGACTTATCAGCCCCAGCATTTT. Its protein product is CASSRTYQPQHF.

There are many counts of this clonotype. This chain's CDR3 is CSAFSGTGQRLTF. For the CDR3, the DNA is TGCAGTGCTTTCTCGGGGACAGGACAACGTCTCACCTTC. V usage is TRBV20-1 and J usage is TRBJ1-2; the match to TRBD1 covers 8 bases. The CDR3 runs to 13 residues. With 5 bases clipped from V and 13 bases from J, the junction kept 15 bases outside the gene matches. Germline-derived CDR1 and CDR2 are DFQATT and SNEGSKA (reference sequence).

This clonotype was counted ten times or more. The CDR3 nucleotides are TGTGCCAGTAGCTGGCGGGTAAACGAAAAACTGTTTTTT. Residues: CASSWRVNEKLFF. The V gene is TRBV14, the J gene TRBJ1-4; D ambiguous. The germline gives CDR1 SGHDN, CDR2 FVKESK. The V end was cut by 9 bases, the J end by 8 bases, with 16 bases between. The CDR3 extends over 13 amino acids.

In its sample, this clonotype was seen many times. The rearrangement uses TRBV12-3 or TRBV12-4 and TRBJ2-6; D gene ambiguous. V was trimmed by 7 bases and J by 0 bases, leaving 10 bases between them. The CDR3 consists of 15 residues. CDR3 loop: CASTVGSSGANVLTF. CDR3 coding DNA: TGTGCCAGCACCGTCGGTAGCTCTGGGGCCAACGTCCTGACTTTC.

The chain has TRBV12-3 or TRBV12-4 and TRBJ2-2, with unresolved D. Trimming stripped 1 base from V and 4 bases from J, with 10 bases between. The CDR3 runs to 15 residues. The CDR3 DNA sequence: TGTGCCAGCAGTTTAGGTATTCCGAGCACCGGGGAGCTGTTTTTT. It is translated as CASSLGIPSTGELFF.

This clonotype was recorded at least ten times. The chain has TRBV11-2 and TRBJ2-3, with D unclear. Germline CDR1 reads SGHAT; CDR2 reads FQNNGV. The CDR3 extends over 11 amino acids. V was trimmed by 4 bases and J by 2 bases, leaving 1 base between them. CDR3 nucleotide sequence: TGTGCCAGCAGCTCCACAGATACGCAGTATTTT. Translating gives CASSSTDTQYF.

By sample share, this clonotype is medium-sized. This rearrangement joins TRBV24-1 to TRBJ2-3, with D possibly TRBD2 on 6 matching bases. The CDR3 is made up of 17 amino acids. CDR1 KGHDR and CDR2 SFDVKD come from the germline V gene. V lost 4 bases and J 2 bases, leaving 18 bases between the germline ends. CDR3 sequence reads: CATSERLGRGLTDTQYF. For the CDR3, the DNA is TGTGCCACCAGTGAGAGACTAGGCCGGGGCCTCACAGATACGCAGTATTTT.

By frequency in the sample, this clonotype is medium-sized. The gene calls are TRBV7-2 and TRBJ1-5; D is unclear. Germline assignment: CDR1 SGHTA and CDR2 FQGNSA. Trimming took 1 base from V and 5 from J, leaving 6 bases between them. This CDR3 region has 13 residues. CDR3 residues: CASSLGRYQPQHF. The CDR3 DNA reads as TGTGCCAGCAGCTTAGGTCGGTATCAGCCCCAGCATTTT.